This T cell receptor (beta chain) derives from a study of blood T cell repertoires in COVID-19 (dated by TCRdb to the early 2020s). A note on the overall study: Samples covering the acute and convalescent phases of COVID-19 were provided by collaborators in the United States, Italy and Spain. The prospective study material was composed of cDNA or gDNA derived from T cells, B-cell-depleted T cells, or PBMCs. The dataset comprised deeply sampled blood TCRbeta repertoires from subjects exposed to, actively infected with, or recovered from COVID-19. A freely available public database, intended as a resource for researchers studying the immune response to SARS-CoV-2, is where the repertoires were released. Samples were obtained from the ongoing ImmuneRACE study (first 160 participants) and from about 1,300 subjects provided by 6 global collaborators. The sample metadata nearly always contained a de-identified subject ID, COVID-19 status, age in years and sex. Where HLA class I and class II types were available, the types were taken from metadata supplied by the sample provider, not from assay-based typing. Overall study outcomes, separate from this receptor: How much clinical and demographic metadata was included differed by source and by participant, and the metadata was provided uncurated.

CDR1 and CDR2, per the germline V gene, are SGHTA and FQGNSA. Trimming at the junction amounts to 4 bases on V and 10 bases on J, and the germline ends lie 14 bases apart. Counted from cysteine to phenylalanine, this CDR3 has 14 amino acids. Only the CDR3 portion is preserved as DNA: 42 bases, with reading frame beginning at the first base. TCRbeta CDR3 regions were amplified from genomic DNA by means of the immunoSEQ Assay, a bias-controlled multiplex PCR. In the source study's methods: The number of nucleated cells in each sample was estimated by amplification of reference gene primers within the assay. To quantify the absolute abundance of each unique TCRbeta CDR3 rearrangement, sequence reads were collapsed and filtered. For each sample, productive Simpson clonality was calculated as the square root of Simpson's diversity index over productive rearrangements. TCRdb holds this immuneACCESS table with in-frame rearrangements only. Some clones are missing; in checked studies, unresolved V genes explain under half, and the rest has no known cause. V and J calls and clone size are given by that table; D and trimming were obtained from the DNA. Present in this sample are 150,000 to 200,000 clones, almost 80% of which were seen just once. The ten largest account for around 24% of the sample.

With respect to this clone: The clone's antigen remains unknown. Base-call qualities are not available, and no considerably larger clone is one nucleotide away.

Each collaborating institution followed its own protocols to collect whole blood in K2EDTA tubes. For TCRbeta analysis, collaborators shipped samples as frozen whole blood, isolated PBMCs, or DNA extracted from either of those sample types. This sequence was found in an older woman with acute or convalescent COVID-19. Sequencing was carried out using peripheral blood. This receptor chain uses TRBV7-2 and TRBJ1-6, with no confidently assigned D gene. CDR3 loop: CASSYSRSESPLHF. The nucleotide sequence is given as TGTGCCAGCAGCTACAGCCGGTCAGAGTCACCCCTCCACTTT.